A selection of T cell receptor beta chains follows, all from one sample in a study of cytomegalovirus exposure and HLA in healthy donors. Libraries were prepared by immunoSEQ multiplex PCR; TCRdb keeps only in-frame clonotypes and omits some of them. The top ten hold approximately 12% of the sample, which has approximately 270,000 clones, roughly 84% seen once. Sequenced input: PBMCs. These receptors all come from a man younger than 30 in good health and CMV-seropositive. Both conserved end residues are part of each CDR3. Each record gives: J gene, D gene, V gene, clone size, CDR3 protein, CDR3 DNA. D genes are given only for firm matches. Clone size appears in some rows only: once, few, many, or a class for an expanded clone.

TRBJ1-1 | NA | TRBV6-5 | NA | CASGLNTEAFF | TGTGCCAGCGGCCTGAACACTGAAGCTTTCTTT
TRBJ2-3 | TRBD2 | TRBV6-4 | once | CASSEIAGGTDTQYF | TGTGCCAGCAGTGAAATAGCGGGAGGCACAGATACGCAGTATTTT
TRBJ2-7 | NA | TRBV7-2 | NA | CASSLVAGNDHEQYF | TGTGCCAGCAGCTTAGTAGCCGGGAACGACCACGAGCAGTACTTC
TRBJ2-1 | TRBD2 | TRBV5-1 | NA | CASSLELAGDRNEQFF | TGCGCCAGCAGCTTGGAACTAGCGGGGGACCGGAATGAGCAGTTCTTC
TRBJ2-7 | NA | TRBV6-6 | NA | CASSYRSYEQYF | TGTGCCAGCAGTTACAGATCCTACGAGCAGTACTTC
TRBJ2-7 | TRBD2 | TRBV18 | NA | CASSTGGYEQYF | TGTGCCAGCTCAACGGGGGGCTACGAGCAGTACTTC
TRBJ2-1 | NA | TRBV7-9 | NA | CASSLRDMAYNEQFF | TGTGCCAGCAGCTTACGGGACATGGCCTACAATGAGCAGTTCTTC
TRBJ2-1 | TRBD2 | TRBV5-1 | once | CASSTGTSGLNEQFF | TGCGCCAGCAGCACCGGGACTAGCGGACTCAATGAGCAGTTCTTC
TRBJ2-1 | TRBD2 | TRBV10-2 | NA | CASSWGGNEQFF | TGCGCCAGTTCTTGGGGGGGCAATGAGCAGTTCTTC
TRBJ2-5 | NA | TRBV20-1 | NA | CSADQPETQYF | TGCAGTGCTGACCAGCCGGAGACCCAGTACTTC
TRBJ2-7 | NA | TRBV11-3 | NA | CASSLESKSEQYF | TGTGCCAGCAGCTTAGAATCCAAGAGCGAGCAGTACTTC
TRBJ2-7 | NA | TRBV7-2 | NA | CASSSLGGRPSEQYF | TGTGCCAGCAGCTCATTGGGGGGTCGCCCCTCCGAGCAGTACTTC
TRBJ2-1 | NA | TRBV25-1 | NA | CASSTVYNEQFF | TGTGCCAGCAGTACAGTTTACAATGAGCAGTTCTTC
TRBJ2-7 | TRBD2 | TRBV9 | NA | CASSGAGVGEQYF | TGTGCCAGCAGCGGAGCGGGAGTAGGGGAGCAGTACTTC
TRBJ2-7 | TRBD2 | TRBV19 | once | CASSDLAGPYEQYF | TGTGCCAGTAGTGATCTAGCGGGACCCTACGAGCAGTACTTC
TRBJ2-7 | TRBD1 | TRBV27 | NA | CASSWGQGSYEQYF | TGTGCCAGCAGTTGGGGACAGGGGTCCTACGAGCAGTACTTC
TRBJ2-5 | NA | TRBV25-1 | NA | CASSYRRDTKETQYF | TGTGCCAGCAGTTACCGCCGGGACACCAAAGAGACCCAGTACTTC
TRBJ1-1 | NA | TRBV11-2 | NA | CASTRSGRRFMNTEAFF | TGTGCCAGCACCAGGTCCGGGAGAAGGTTCATGAACACTGAAGCTTTCTTT
TRBJ2-3 | TRBD2 | TRBV27 | NA | CASSLSPPGRAEDTQYF | TGTGCCAGCAGTTTGTCCCCCCCTGGGAGGGCTGAAGATACGCAGTATTTT
TRBJ1-3 | NA | TRBV4-1 | NA | CASSIQGSGNTIYF | TGCGCCAGCAGCATCCAGGGGTCAGGAAACACCATATATTTT
TRBJ2-3 | TRBD2 | TRBV29-1 | NA | CSVEREGDPTDTQYF | TGCAGCGTTGAGCGGGAGGGAGACCCCACAGATACGCAGTATTTT
TRBJ1-1 | TRBD1 | TRBV30 | NA | CAWSPRTGLNTEAFF | TGTGCCTGGAGTCCAAGGACAGGGCTGAACACTGAAGCTTTCTTT
TRBJ1-3 | TRBD1 | TRBV5-6 | NA | CASSKGQAYSGNTIYF | TGTGCCAGCAGCAAAGGACAGGCTTACTCTGGAAACACCATATATTTT
TRBJ2-7 | TRBD2 | TRBV4-1 | NA | CASSHFPGLAGLTSSYEQYF | TGCGCCAGCAGTCATTTCCCGGGACTAGCGGGACTAACGAGCTCCTACGAGCAGTACTTC
TRBJ1-1 | NA | TRBV6-6 | NA | CASSFREGRNTEAFF | TGTGCCAGCAGTTTTCGGGAGGGGCGGAACACTGAAGCTTTCTTT
TRBJ1-1 | NA | TRBV15 | NA | CATSRDNGRTEAFF | TGTGCCACCAGCAGAGACAATGGTCGGACTGAAGCTTTCTTT